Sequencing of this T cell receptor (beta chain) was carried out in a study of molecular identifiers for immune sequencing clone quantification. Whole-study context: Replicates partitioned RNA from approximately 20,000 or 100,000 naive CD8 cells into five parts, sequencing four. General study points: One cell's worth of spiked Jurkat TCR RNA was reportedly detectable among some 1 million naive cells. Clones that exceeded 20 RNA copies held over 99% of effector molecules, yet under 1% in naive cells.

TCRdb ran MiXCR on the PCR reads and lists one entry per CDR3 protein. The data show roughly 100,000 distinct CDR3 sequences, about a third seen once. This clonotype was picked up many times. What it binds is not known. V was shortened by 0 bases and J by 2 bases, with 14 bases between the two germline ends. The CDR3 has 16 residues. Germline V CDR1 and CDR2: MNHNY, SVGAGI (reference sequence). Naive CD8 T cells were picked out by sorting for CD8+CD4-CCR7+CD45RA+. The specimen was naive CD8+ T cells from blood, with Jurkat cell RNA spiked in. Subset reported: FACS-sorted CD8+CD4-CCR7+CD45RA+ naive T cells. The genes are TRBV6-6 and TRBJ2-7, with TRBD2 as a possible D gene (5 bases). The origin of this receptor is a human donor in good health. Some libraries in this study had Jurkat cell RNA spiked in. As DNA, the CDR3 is TGTGCCAGCAGTTACTCACCCGACGGAGGCACCTACGAGCAGTACTTC. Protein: CASSYSPDGGTYEQYF.